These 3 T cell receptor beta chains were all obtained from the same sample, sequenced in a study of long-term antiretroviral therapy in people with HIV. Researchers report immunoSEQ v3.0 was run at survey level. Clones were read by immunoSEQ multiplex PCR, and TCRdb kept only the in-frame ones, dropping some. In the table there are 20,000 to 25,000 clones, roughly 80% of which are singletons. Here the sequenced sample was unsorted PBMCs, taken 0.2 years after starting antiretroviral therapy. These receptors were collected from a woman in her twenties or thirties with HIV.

CDR3 sequence (DNA): TGTGCCAGCAGCTTCATGAGGACAGGGGGGAACACTGAAGCTTTCTTT. Amino acids: CASSFMRTGGNTEAFF. V usage is TRBV5-8 and J usage is TRBJ1-1; TRBD1 aligns across 10 bases. Trimming cost V 2 bases and J 1 base; bases outside gene matches: 5. This CDR3 is 16 amino acids long. Looked up from germline, CDR1 is SGHTS and CDR2 is YDEGEE.

Written as DNA, the CDR3 is TGTGCCAGCAGCGGTACAGGAAACACCATATATTTT. Protein sequence: CASSGTGNTIYF. V gene TRBV5-5 combines with J gene TRBJ1-3; D unresolved. With 4 bases removed from V and 4 bases from J, the gap between germline ends came to 6 bases. Germline assignment: CDR1 SGHKS and CDR2 YYEKEE (reference sequence). CDR3 length: 12 amino acids.

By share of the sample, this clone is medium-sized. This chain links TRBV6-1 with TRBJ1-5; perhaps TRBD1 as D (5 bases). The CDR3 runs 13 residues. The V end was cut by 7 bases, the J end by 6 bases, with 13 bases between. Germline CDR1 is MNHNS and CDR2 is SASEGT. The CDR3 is CASKWGGVQPQHF. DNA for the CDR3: TGTGCCAGCAAATGGGGAGGGGTTCAGCCCCAGCATTTT.